These 20 T cell receptor beta chains were sequenced from one sample in a study of shared clonotypes between healthy human individuals. Clones were read by immunoSEQ multiplex PCR, and TCRdb kept only the in-frame ones, dropping some. The data show around 750,000 clones, roughly 70% seen once. Material for sequencing was memory CD4+ T cells sorted from blood. Indicated subset: CD45RA-negative fraction. These receptors all come from a woman in her twenties or thirties in good health.

The chain has TRBV5-1 and TRBJ1-2; D remains unclear. Germline-derived CDR1 and CDR2 are SGHRS and YFSETQ. The length of the CDR3 is 13 residues. Trimming pared 9 bases from V and 5 bases from J, leaving 17 bases between. The CDR3 nucleotides are TGCGCCACCCTACCGGAAGAAGGATATGGCTACACCTTC. Translated, it gives CATLPEEGYGYTF.

The rearrangement links TRBV7-9 to TRBJ1-1; D gene uncertain. The ends were cut back, 3 bases at V and 5 bases at J, with 16 bases in the middle. CDR1 is SEHNR and CDR2 is FQNEAQ in the germline V gene (reference sequence). This CDR3 has 15 amino acids. The CDR3 DNA reads TGTGCCAGCAGCTTGATAGGGTTGGAGAGGACTGAAGCTTTCTTT. Its protein is CASSLIGLERTEAFF.

This sequence joins TRBV28 and TRBJ2-5; the match to TRBD1 covers 9 bases. This CDR3 comprises 16 residues. The V gene end was trimmed by 4 bases and the J gene end by 2 bases; junction bases not matched to a gene: 8. Germline V gives CDR1 MDHEN, CDR2 SYDVKM. DNA for the CDR3: TGTGCCAGCAGTTACACCGGGACAGGGATTCAAGAGACCCAGTACTTC. Its protein is CASSYTGTGIQETQYF.

The rearrangement uses TRBV2 and TRBJ2-2; tentative D call: TRBD1 (6 bases). The CDR3 consists of 13 residues. The germline gives CDR1 SNHLY, CDR2 FYNNEI. The V and J ends lost 6 bases and 3 bases respectively, with 8 bases between them. Here the CDR3 reads CASRGQDTGELFF. The CDR3 bases are TGTGCCAGCAGGGGACAAGACACCGGGGAGCTGTTTTTT.

The rearrangement uses TRBV19 and TRBJ2-1, with 9 bases lining up with TRBD1. The CDR3 has 16 amino acids. V shed 6 bases and J 1 base; nucleotides not matched to a gene: 7. Germline V gene lookup returns CDR1 LNHDA and CDR2 SQIVND (reference sequence). CDR3 nucleotide sequence: TGTGCCAGTAGGCGTACCGGGACAGGGTCCTACAATGAGCAGTTCTTC. Translating it yields CASRRTGTGSYNEQFF.

This chain connects TRBV11-2 to TRBJ2-5, with TRBD1 as a possible D gene (6 bases). Trimming left V 1 base short and J 5 bases short, with 11 bases between. CDR1 is SGHAT and CDR2 is FQNNGV in the germline V gene. The CDR3 sequence is 14 residues long. As DNA, the CDR3 is TGTGCCAGCAGCTTAGCCAGGGGTTGGGAGACCCAGTACTTC. Translating it yields CASSLARGWETQYF.

The CDR3 DNA reads TGTGCCAGCAGCGCCGCCCCCGGGACTAGCGGGAGTGATGAGCAGTTCTTC. It encodes CASSAAPGTSGSDEQFF. The rearrangement joins TRBV7-7 to TRBJ2-1, with 14 bases that match TRBD2. The CDR3 has 17 residues. Germline V gene sequence: CDR1 SSHAT, CDR2 FNYEAQ (reference sequence). V shed 5 bases and J 8 bases; nucleotides not matched to a gene: 11.

The rearrangement joins TRBV28 to TRBJ1-1, with D uncertain. The CDR3 is 14 residues long. The germline V and J ends were trimmed by 2 bases and 0 bases, with 7 bases remaining between them. Germline V gene lookup returns CDR1 MDHEN and CDR2 SYDVKM. The CDR3 nucleotides are TGTGCCAGCAGTTTAGAGGAACTGAACACTGAAGCTTTCTTT. Its translation: CASSLEELNTEAFF.

The genes are TRBV6-7 and TRBJ1-4, with D unresolved. TRBV6-7 is an ORF for which the function is uncertain. The CDR3 covers 15 residues. Trimming cost V 2 bases and J 8 bases, with 15 bases left between them. The CDR3: CASSYIKQSGEKLFF. The CDR3 nucleotides are TGTGCCAGCAGTTACATCAAGCAATCGGGCGAAAAACTGTTTTTT.

The V call is TRBV2, the J call TRBJ1-1; 9 bases align to TRBD1. Germline V gives CDR1 SNHLY, CDR2 FYNNEI. The CDR3 is 16 residues long. V lost 6 bases, J lost 3 bases, and 11 bases stayed unmatched. CDR3 in amino acids: CASREQDRGWDTEAFF. Here the CDR3 DNA reads TGTGCCAGCAGGGAACAGGACAGGGGTTGGGACACTGAAGCTTTCTTT.

V usage is TRBV29-1 and J usage is TRBJ2-1; D is perhaps TRBD2 (6 bases). From germline, CDR1 is SQVTM and CDR2 ANQGSEA. There are 15 residues in the CDR3. The V end lost 5 bases, the J end lost 1 base, and 15 bases lay between the germline ends. CDR3 loop: CSVITLAGSYNEQFF. In DNA, the CDR3 is TGCAGCGTTATAACACTGGCGGGGTCCTACAATGAGCAGTTCTTC.

This clone has only one observation. V usage is TRBV15 and J usage is TRBJ1-4; TRBD1 agrees at 8 bases. V lost 0 bases and J lost 4; bases outside the gene matches: 7. This CDR3 spans 17 amino acids. Germline V gene data show CDR1 as LNHNV and CDR2 as YYDKDF (reference sequence). CDR3 loop: CATSRESYGQGNEKLFF. In DNA form, the CDR3 reads TGTGCCACCAGCAGAGAGTCGTATGGACAGGGTAATGAAAAACTGTTTTTT. The full variable domain, with the rest looked up from reference TRBV15 and TRBJ1-4, is DAMVIQNPRYQVTQFGKPVTLSCSQTLNHNVMYWYQQKSSQAPKLLFHYYDKDFNNEADTPDNFQSRRPNTSFCFLDIRSPGLGDTAMYLCATSRESYGQGNEKLFFGSGTQLSVL.

The V call is TRBV6-5, the J call TRBJ2-1; 8 bases align to TRBD2. Losses at the gene ends were 4 bases for V and 9 bases for J; bases not matched to a gene: 14. The germline V gene has CDR1 MNHEY and CDR2 SVGAGI. The CDR3 sequence is 16 residues long. DNA for the CDR3: TGTGCCAGCAGTTCAAGTAGCGGGATAAAGTTGAGTGAGCAGTTCTTC. It encodes CASSSSSGIKLSEQFF.

This clone came up a few times. The V call is TRBV2, the J call TRBJ2-1; 7 bases are a match to TRBD1. CDR3 size: 16 residues. Losses at the gene ends were 7 bases for V and 0 bases for J; bases not matched to a gene: 9. Looked up from germline, CDR1 is SNHLY and CDR2 is FYNNEI. As DNA, the CDR3 is TGTGCCAGCAAGGTCCAGGACAGGAGCTCCTACAATGAGCAGTTCTTC. Translating it yields CASKVQDRSSYNEQFF. Full variable domain (outside the CDR3, taken from reference TRBV2 and TRBJ2-1): EPEVTQTPSHQVTQMGQEVILRCVPISNHLYFYWYRQILGQKVEFLVSFYNNEISEKSEIFDDQFSVERPDGSNFTLKIRSTKLEDSAMYFCASKVQDRSSYNEQFFGPGTRLTVL.

The rearrangement uses TRBV9 and TRBJ2-3; TRBD2 agrees at 9 bases. The ends lost 7 bases at V and 2 bases at J; junction bases unmatched: 5. The CDR3 extends over 14 amino acids. Germline-derived CDR1 and CDR2 are SGDLS and YYNGEE. CDR3 region: CASGRLADTDTQYF. CDR3 DNA: TGTGCCAGCGGGAGACTAGCGGACACAGATACGCAGTATTTT.

The chain uses TRBV6-1 and TRBJ2-5; no clear D gene. The CDR3 sequence is 16 residues long. CDR1 and CDR2 (germline): MNHNS, SASEGT. Trimming removed 2 bases from V and 5 bases from J, with 18 bases in between. This CDR3 is CASSELSLEPRETQYF. Written as DNA, the CDR3 is TGTGCCAGCAGTGAACTTTCCCTAGAACCTAGGGAGACCCAGTACTTC.

With regard to this clone: Other DNA sequences within the sample encode an identical CDR3. The V gene is TRBV28, the J gene TRBJ1-1; no clear D. The V gene's germline CDR1 is MDHEN and CDR2 SYDVKM. The CDR3 spans 13 residues. V was pared by 7 bases and J by 1 base, with 10 bases between. This CDR3 reads CASTSWANTEAFF. The CDR3 region has the DNA TGTGCCAGCACCTCTTGGGCGAACACTGAAGCTTTCTTT.

The chain joins TRBV5-1 to TRBJ1-1, with D unclear. The germline V and J ends were trimmed by 3 bases and 1 base, with 13 bases remaining between them. Germline CDR1 reads SGHRS; CDR2 reads YFSETQ. The CDR3 is 15 residues long. The CDR3 sequence: CASSSDGRTNTEAFF. The CDR3 coding sequence is TGCGCCAGCAGCTCCGATGGGAGGACGAACACTGAAGCTTTCTTT.

The chain is built from TRBV25-1 and TRBJ2-7, with 9 bases lining up with TRBD2. This CDR3 has 15 residues. V gave up 4 bases and J gave up 2 bases; unmatched junction bases: 6. Germline assignment: CDR1 MGHDK and CDR2 SYGVNS. CDR3 bases: TGTGCCAGCAGTGCTTCTCTAGCGGGGACCTACGAGCAGTACTTC. Translated: CASSASLAGTYEQYF.

The V call is TRBV6-1, the J call TRBJ2-1; 9 bases fit TRBD2. There are 15 residues in the CDR3. After removal of 5 bases from V and 7 bases from J, the junction contained 9 bases not matched to a gene. Germline CDR1 is MNHNS and CDR2 is SASEGT. The CDR3 sequence is CASSSGTSQLNEQFF. The CDR3 DNA reads as TGTGCCAGCAGTTCCGGGACTAGCCAATTGAATGAGCAGTTCTTC.